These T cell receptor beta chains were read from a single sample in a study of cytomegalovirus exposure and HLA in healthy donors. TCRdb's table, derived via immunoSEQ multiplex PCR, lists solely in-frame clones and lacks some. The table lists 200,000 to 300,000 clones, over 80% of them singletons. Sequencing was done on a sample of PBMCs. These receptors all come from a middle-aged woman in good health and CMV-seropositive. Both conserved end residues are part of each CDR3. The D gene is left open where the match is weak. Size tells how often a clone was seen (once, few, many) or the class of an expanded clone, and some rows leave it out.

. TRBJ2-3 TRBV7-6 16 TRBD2 CASSSRLAGSTDTQYF TGTGCCAGCAGCTCGAGACTAGCGGGGAGCACAGATACGCAGTATTTT
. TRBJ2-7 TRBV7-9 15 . CASSLGNSNSYEQYF TGTGCCAGCAGCTTAGGTAACAGCAACTCCTACGAGCAGTACTTC
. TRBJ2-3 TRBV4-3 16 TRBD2 CASSLDDSGSTDTQYF TGCGCCAGCAGCCTGGACGATAGCGGGAGCACAGATACGCAGTATTTT
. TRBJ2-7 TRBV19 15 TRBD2 CASSMGLAGAYEQYF TGTGCCAGTAGTATGGGCCTAGCGGGGGCCTACGAGCAGTACTTC
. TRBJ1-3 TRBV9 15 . CASSISQGRGNTIYF TGTGCCAGCAGCATCTCTCAGGGGAGAGGAAACACCATATATTTT
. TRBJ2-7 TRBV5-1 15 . CASSLAQGLRNEQYF TGCGCCAGCAGCTTGGCCCAGGGGCTAAGGAACGAGCAGTACTTC
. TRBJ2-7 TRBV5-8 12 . CASSPRYGEQYF TGTGCCAGCAGCCCGAGATACGGCGAGCAGTACTTC
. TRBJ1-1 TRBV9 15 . CASSVEGHIRTEAFF TGTGCCAGCAGCGTAGAGGGACACATTCGGACTGAAGCTTTCTTT
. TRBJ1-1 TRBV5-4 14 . CASSFRGGGTEAFF TGTGCCAGCAGCTTCCGGGGGGGAGGAACTGAAGCTTTCTTT
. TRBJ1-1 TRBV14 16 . CASSQGTWGPGTEAFF TGTGCCAGCAGCCAAGGAACGTGGGGGCCTGGGACTGAAGCTTTCTTT
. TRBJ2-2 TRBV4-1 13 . CASSQVVAGELFF TGCGCCAGCAGCCAAGTAGTCGCCGGGGAGCTGTTTTTT
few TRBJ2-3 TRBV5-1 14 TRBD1 CASSLGQGRDTQYF TGCGCCAGCAGCTTGGGACAGGGAAGAGATACGCAGTATTTT
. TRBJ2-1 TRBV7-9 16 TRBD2 CASSVAGGNSYNEQFF TGTGCCAGCAGTGTAGCGGGGGGGAACTCCTACAATGAGCAGTTCTTC
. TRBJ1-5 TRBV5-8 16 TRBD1 CASSSRTGGMDQPQHF TGTGCCAGCAGCAGCCGGACAGGGGGAATGGATCAGCCCCAGCATTTT
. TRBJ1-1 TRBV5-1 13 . CASSLRGGGEAFF TGCGCCAGCAGCTTGAGAGGAGGCGGTGAAGCTTTCTTT
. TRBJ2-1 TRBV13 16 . CASSPLGATYSIEQFF TGTGCCAGCAGCCCACTTGGGGCTACTTATTCTATAGAGCAGTTCTTC
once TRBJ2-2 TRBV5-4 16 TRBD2 CASSLGLAGEVGELFF TGTGCCAGCAGCCTGGGACTAGCGGGAGAAGTCGGGGAGCTGTTTTTT
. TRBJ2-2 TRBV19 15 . CASIGRAPRTGELFF TGTGCCAGTATCGGGCGGGCACCACGTACCGGGGAGCTGTTTTTT
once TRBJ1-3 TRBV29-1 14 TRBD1 CSVVNTGGRNTIYF TGCAGCGTCGTTAATACAGGGGGAAGAAACACCATATATTTT
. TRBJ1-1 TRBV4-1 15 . CASSHPRGKRTEAFF TGCGCCAGCAGCCACCCAAGGGGGAAGCGCACTGAAGCTTTCTTT
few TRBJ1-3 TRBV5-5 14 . CASSAGTSGNTIYF TGTGCCAGCAGCGCCGGGACATCTGGAAACACCATATATTTT
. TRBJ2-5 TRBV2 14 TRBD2 CASSEGLAGRTQYF TGTGCCAGCAGTGAGGGACTAGCGGGGAGGACCCAGTACTTC
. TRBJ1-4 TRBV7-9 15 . CASSLVPRGGEKLFF TGTGCCAGCAGCTTAGTCCCAAGGGGAGGTGAAAAACTGTTTTTT
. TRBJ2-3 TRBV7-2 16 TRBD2 CASSGRTSGGGDTQYF TGTGCCAGCAGCGGGCGGACTAGCGGGGGAGGAGATACGCAGTATTTT
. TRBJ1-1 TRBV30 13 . CAWSNGVGTEAFF TGTGCCTGGAGTAACGGGGTGGGCACTGAAGCTTTCTTT
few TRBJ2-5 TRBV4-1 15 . CASSQSKRLDETQYF TGCGCCAGCAGCCAAAGTAAACGTCTAGACGAGACCCAGTACTTC
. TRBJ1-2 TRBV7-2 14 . CASSRGAVNYGYTF TGTGCCAGCTCCCGGGGGGCGGTTAACTATGGCTACACCTTC
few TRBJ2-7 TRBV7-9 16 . CASSPPWGTPPYEQYF TGTGCCAGCAGCCCCCCATGGGGGACTCCACCCTACGAGCAGTACTTC
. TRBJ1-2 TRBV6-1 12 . CASSEGGYGYTF TGTGCCAGCAGTGAGGGGGGCTATGGCTACACCTTC
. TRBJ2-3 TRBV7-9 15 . CASSLRAGSTDTQYF TGTGCCAGCAGCTTACGGGCGGGATCCACGGATACGCAGTATTTT
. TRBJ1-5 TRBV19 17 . CASIRGAPTYSNQPQHF TGTGCCAGTATTCGGGGGGCGCCGACATATAGCAATCAGCCCCAGCATTTT
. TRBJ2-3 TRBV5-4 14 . CASSSRSGTDTQYF TGTGCCAGCAGCTCGCGAAGTGGCACAGATACGCAGTATTTT
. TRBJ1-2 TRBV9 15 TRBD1 CASSSTGGQGDGYTF TGTGCCAGCAGCTCGACCGGAGGACAGGGGGATGGCTACACCTTC
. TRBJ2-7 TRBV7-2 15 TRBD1 CASSLAGTAFYEQYF TGTGCCAGCAGCTTAGCAGGGACAGCTTTCTACGAGCAGTACTTC
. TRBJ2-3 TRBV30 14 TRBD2 CAWGLAGGTDTQYF TGTGCCTGGGGACTAGCGGGAGGCACAGATACGCAGTATTTT
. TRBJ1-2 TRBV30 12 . CAWSEGRDGYTF TGTGCCTGGAGTGAAGGGAGGGATGGCTACACCTTC
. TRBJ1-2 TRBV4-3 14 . CASSQDLSAGLYTF TGCGCCAGCAGCCAAGATCTTTCGGCAGGCCTCTACACCTTC
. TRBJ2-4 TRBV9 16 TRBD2 CASSVATSVGKNIQYF TGTGCCAGCAGCGTAGCTACTAGCGTGGGCAAAAACATTCAGTACTTC